Presented here are 26 T cell receptor beta chains from one specimen sequenced in a study of blood T cell repertoires in COVID-19. Measured with immunoSEQ multiplex PCR; TCRdb has only the in-frame clones, and not every one. Here the sample spans more than 90,000 clones, around 85% being singletons. Sample: peripheral blood. The receptors were gathered from a human donor in a cohort sampled during active COVID-19.

This clone was seen a handful of times. Other DNA sequences in the same sample also yield this CDR3. The chain combines TRBV12-3 or TRBV12-4 with TRBJ1-1; TRBD1 might be the D (5 bases). V lost 0 bases to trimming and J lost 4 bases, with 6 bases between them. The CDR3 sequence is 13 residues long. The CDR3 bases are TGTGCCAGCAGTTTAGCGCAGGGCACTGAAGCTTTCTTT. As protein: CASSLAQGTEAFF.

The V and J genes are TRBV4-2 and TRBJ1-6; D not certain. This CDR3 region has 15 residues. The germline CDR1 and CDR2 sequences are LGHNA and YNFKEQ. V was cut by 4 bases and J by 8 bases, with 15 bases left in between. The CDR3 spells CASSPTEGGDSPLHF. For the CDR3, the DNA is TGTGCCAGCAGCCCTACAGAGGGCGGGGATTCACCCCTCCACTTT.

The gene calls are TRBV5-6 and TRBJ2-7, with 7 nucleotides matching TRBD1. Per germline, CDR1 SGHDT and CDR2 YYEEEE. Losses at the gene ends were 2 bases for V and 7 bases for J; bases not matched to a gene: 0. The CDR3 loop spans 11 amino acids. This chain's CDR3 is CASSFRGEQYF. CDR3 nucleotides: TGTGCCAGCAGCTTCAGGGGGGAGCAGTACTTC.

This chain joins TRBV9 and TRBJ1-2, with 9 bases matching TRBD1. Germline values: CDR1 SGDLS, CDR2 YYNGEE. With V trimmed by 4 bases and J by 4 bases, 17 bases remained unmatched. The CDR3 is 18 amino acids. CDR3 amino acids: CASSPRDRAFFTRYGYTF. The CDR3 bases are TGTGCCAGCAGCCCGCGGGACAGGGCTTTTTTTACGCGCTATGGCTACACCTTC.

This clone has only one observation. This chain connects TRBV29-1 to TRBJ2-1; 8 bases are a match to TRBD2. This CDR3 is built from 13 residues. V trimming: 8 bases; J trimming: 3 bases; junction bases outside the gene matches: 6. Looked up from germline, CDR1 is SQVTM and CDR2 is ANQGSEA. CDR3 protein: CSKSTSGYNEQFF. The CDR3 DNA is TGCAGCAAGAGTACTAGCGGCTACAATGAGCAGTTCTTC.

The chain uses TRBV24-1 and TRBJ2-5; D might be TRBD1 (5 bases). Trimming stripped 0 bases from V and 4 bases from J, with 11 bases between. This CDR3 is 15 amino acids long. Germline CDR1 is KGHDR and CDR2 is SFDVKD. The CDR3 region is CATSDLQGFGETQYF. CDR3 DNA: TGTGCCACCAGTGATTTGCAGGGTTTTGGAGAGACCCAGTACTTC.

This clone showed up just once. This chain links TRBV4-2 with TRBJ1-1; 9 nucleotides match TRBD1. V gave up 4 bases and J gave up 4 bases; unmatched junction bases: 4. The CDR3 has 14 residues. Germline-derived CDR1 and CDR2 are LGHNA and YNFKEQ. The CDR3 loop is CASSRQGEFTEAFF. Written as DNA, the CDR3 is TGTGCCAGCAGCCGACAGGGGGAGTTCACTGAAGCTTTCTTT.

The rearrangement links TRBV5-6 to TRBJ1-6, with 9 bases fitting TRBD1. The CDR3 spans 16 residues. The V and J ends lost 1 base and 9 bases, in that order; junction bases with no gene match: 8. CDR1 is SGHDT and CDR2 is YYEEEE in the germline V gene. This CDR3 is CASSLITGQGISPLHF. The CDR3 nucleotides read TGTGCCAGCAGCTTGATCACGGGACAGGGAATTTCACCCCTCCACTTT.

This clone has more than one count but fewer than ten. The rearrangement uses TRBV28 and TRBJ1-5; the D is unclear. V was shortened by 7 bases and J by 2 bases, with 9 bases between the two germline ends. This CDR3 region has 13 residues. Germline CDR1 reads MDHEN; CDR2 reads SYDVKM. CDR3 DNA sequence: TGTGCCAGCACGGAGGTTCGCAATCAGCCCCAGCATTTT. This encodes CASTEVRNQPQHF.

The chain links TRBV3-1 (or the pseudogene TRBV3-2) to TRBJ1-4; maybe TRBD1 (5 bases). The CDR3 is 15 amino acids. Germline CDR1 LGHDT, CDR2 YNNKEL (reference sequence). V was clipped by 6 bases and J by 0 bases, with 11 bases between them. CDR3 residues: CASRRFRATNEKLFF. As DNA, the CDR3 is TGTGCCAGCAGGAGATTCAGGGCAACTAATGAAAAACTGTTTTTT.

This rearrangement joins TRBV7-9 to TRBJ1-5; a weak D match, TRBD1 (6 bases). Trimming left V 5 bases short and J 3 bases short, with 17 bases between. CDR3 size: 16 residues. Germline CDR1 reads SEHNR; CDR2 reads FQNEAQ (reference sequence). Written as DNA, the CDR3 is TGTGCCAGCAGCCCCCTGGGGGCAGGGACCAATCAGCCCCAGCATTTT. Residues: CASSPLGAGTNQPQHF.

The chain combines TRBV7-2 with TRBJ1-2; no clear D gene. Trimming shortened V by 5 bases and J by 8 bases, and 12 bases separated the two germline ends. CDR3 length: 12 residues. CDR1 and CDR2 from the germline V gene are SGHTA and FQGNSA. CDR3 coding DNA: TGTGCCAGCAGCCTGCAAGTGAGGGGCTACACCTTC. This codes for CASSLQVRGYTF.

The chain combines TRBV4-2 with TRBJ1-2; tentatively, D is TRBD1 (5 bases). This CDR3 has 17 amino acids. V was cut by 1 base and J by 2 bases, with 17 bases left in between. Germline V CDR1 and CDR2: LGHNA, YNFKEQ. CDR3 sequence (DNA): TGTGCCAGCAGCCAAGTTATTCAGGGTAACATCAACTATGGCTACACCTTC. Protein: CASSQVIQGNINYGYTF.

The chain uses TRBV2 and TRBJ1-5; D unclear. Germline V gene lookup returns CDR1 SNHLY and CDR2 FYNNEI. This CDR3 spans 15 amino acids. Trimming left V 6 bases short and J 3 bases short, with 15 bases between. The CDR3 nucleotides read TGTGCCAGCAGCGACCGGCGAGGTACCAATCAGCCCCAGCATTTT. Protein: CASSDRRGTNQPQHF.

V and J are TRBV19 and TRBJ1-1, with D possibly being TRBD1 (6 bases). V shed 6 bases and J shed 4 bases, with 12 bases lying between them. CDR3 length: 13 residues. Germline lookup yields CDR1 LNHDA and CDR2 SQIVND (reference sequence). The CDR3 DNA reads TGTGCCAGTAGCCAAACCAGGGGCACTGAAGCTTTCTTT. Protein sequence: CASSQTRGTEAFF. The entire variable domain, with the rest obtained from reference TRBV19 and TRBJ1-1, is as follows: DGGITQSPKYLFRKEGQNVTLSCEQNLNHDAMYWYRQDPGQGLRLIYYSQIVNDFQKGDIAEGYSVSREKKESFPLTVTSAQKNPTAFYLCASSQTRGTEAFFGQGTRLTVV.

This clone was seen just once. This chain links TRBV3-1 (or the pseudogene TRBV3-2) with TRBJ2-1; 7 bases agree with TRBD1. This CDR3 contains 15 residues. The trim removed 4 bases at V and 8 bases at J, leaving 11 bases unmatched. Germline V gene lookup returns CDR1 LGHDT and CDR2 YNNKEL (reference sequence). CDR3 region: CASSPQGGGIDEQFF. CDR3 sequence (DNA): TGTGCCAGCAGCCCTCAAGGGGGCGGTATCGATGAGCAGTTCTTC.

The CDR3 loop is CASSSYDRPDSYEQYF. Here the CDR3 DNA reads TGTGCCAGCAGCTCATACGACAGGCCCGATTCCTACGAGCAGTACTTC. The chain recombines TRBV5-5 with TRBJ2-7; TRBD1 might be the D (6 bases). The CDR3 sequence is 16 residues long. V dropped 3 bases and J dropped 1 base, with 17 bases sitting between them. Germline loops: CDR1 SGHKS, CDR2 YYEKEE (reference sequence).

The chain combines TRBV29-1 with TRBJ1-1; D not certain. Trimming removed 7 bases at V and 4 bases at J, with 10 bases between. Looked up from germline, CDR1 is SQVTM and CDR2 is ANQGSEA. CDR3 length: 11 residues. CDR3 nucleotides: TGCAGCGGGAGGTGGGGCACTGAAGCTTTCTTT. Amino acid sequence: CSGRWGTEAFF.

The chain links TRBV27 to TRBJ1-5; D remains unclear. V lost 5 bases, J lost 0 bases, and 8 bases lay in between. The CDR3 is 14 residues long. Germline loops: CDR1 MNHEY, CDR2 SMNVEV (reference sequence). The CDR3 DNA reads as TGTGCCAGCAGTCCCAGGTCTAGCAATCAGCCCCAGCATTTT. Residues: CASSPRSSNQPQHF.

The chain combines TRBV20-1 with TRBJ2-1; maybe TRBD2 (5 bases). With 5 bases removed from V and 9 bases from J, the gap between germline ends came to 11 bases. The length of the CDR3 is 11 residues. Looked up from germline, CDR1 is DFQATT and CDR2 is SNEGSKA (reference sequence). The CDR3 loop reads CSASSWGEQFF. The CDR3 DNA is TGCAGTGCTTCTAGCTGGGGTGAGCAGTTCTTC.

The chain recombines TRBV9 with TRBJ1-3, with D possibly TRBD1 on 6 matching bases. Trimming left V 2 bases short and J 4 bases short, with 10 bases between. The CDR3 sequence is 14 residues long. CDR1 is SGDLS and CDR2 is YYNGEE in the germline V gene. The DNA of the CDR3 is TGTGCCAGCAGCGTTAGACAGGCAGGAAACACCATATATTTT. Amino acid sequence: CASSVRQAGNTIYF.

V is TRBV5-1 and J is TRBJ2-7; 7 nucleotides match TRBD1. Germline V gives CDR1 SGHRS, CDR2 YFSETQ. V shed 0 bases, J shed 2 bases, and the junction held 5 bases outside the gene matches. The CDR3 covers 15 residues. This CDR3 is CASSLAAGGPYEQYF. The CDR3 DNA follows: TGCGCCAGCAGCTTGGCGGCAGGGGGTCCCTACGAGCAGTACTTC.

Notes on this clone: Different DNA sequences within this sample yield the same CDR3. This chain connects TRBV18 to TRBJ2-3; 7 positions match TRBD1. The CDR3 contains 15 residues. Looked up from germline, CDR1 is KGHSH and CDR2 is LQKENI. Trimming removed 3 bases from V and 1 base from J; junction bases left unmatched: 4. The CDR3 DNA is TGTGCCAGCTCACCCCGAGGACAGGGCACAGATACGCAGTATTTT. This encodes CASSPRGQGTDTQYF.

V gene TRBV29-1 combines with J gene TRBJ2-3, with TRBD2 identical over 10 bases. The length of the CDR3 is 14 residues. V trimming: 5 bases; J trimming: 6 bases; junction bases outside the gene matches: 8. Germline V lookup: CDR1 SQVTM, CDR2 ANQGSEA. This chain's CDR3 is CSVLSGGAHDTQYF. The CDR3 DNA follows: TGCAGCGTTTTGAGCGGGGGGGCCCACGATACGCAGTATTTT.

The J gene is TRBJ1-1, the V gene TRBV12-3 or TRBV12-4; possibly TRBD1 for D (5 bases). The CDR3 is made up of 11 amino acids. Trimming took off 5 bases at V and 8 bases at J, with 9 bases between the two ends. CDR3 loop: CASSKQAEAFF. As DNA, the CDR3 is TGTGCCAGCAGTAAACAGGCGGAAGCTTTCTTT.

This clone was recorded only once. The genes are TRBV4-1 and TRBJ2-7; D is unclear. V shed 0 bases and J shed 2 bases, with 8 bases lying between them. The germline CDR1 and CDR2 sequences are MGHRA and YSYEKL. This CDR3 comprises 14 residues. Written as DNA, the CDR3 is TGCGCCAGCAGCCAAGAACAGAGAGCCTACGAGCAGTACTTC. This sequence encodes CASSQEQRAYEQYF.